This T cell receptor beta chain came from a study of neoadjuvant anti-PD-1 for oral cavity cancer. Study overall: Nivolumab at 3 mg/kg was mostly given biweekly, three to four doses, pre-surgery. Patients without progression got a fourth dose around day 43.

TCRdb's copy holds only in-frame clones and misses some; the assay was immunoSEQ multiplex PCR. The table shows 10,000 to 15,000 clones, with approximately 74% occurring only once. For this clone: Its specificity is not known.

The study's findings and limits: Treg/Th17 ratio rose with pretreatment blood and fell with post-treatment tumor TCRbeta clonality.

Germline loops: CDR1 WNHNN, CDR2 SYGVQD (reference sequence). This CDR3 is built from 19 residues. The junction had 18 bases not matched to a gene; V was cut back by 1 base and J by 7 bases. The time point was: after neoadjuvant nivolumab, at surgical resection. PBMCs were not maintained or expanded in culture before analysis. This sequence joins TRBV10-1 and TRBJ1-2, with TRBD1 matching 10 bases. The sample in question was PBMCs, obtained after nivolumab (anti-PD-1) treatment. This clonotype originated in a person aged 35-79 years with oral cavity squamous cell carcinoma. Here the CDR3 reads CASSELPRQGALLGSGYTF. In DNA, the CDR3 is TGCGCCAGCAGTGAGTTACCCCGACAGGGGGCCCTGCTAGGCTCTGGCTACACCTTC.